Below, one T cell receptor beta chain is given with its context. The data stem from a study of blood T cell repertoires in COVID-19. For the study at large: Collection of acute and convalescent COVID-19 samples took place in the United States, Italy and Spain. T cells, B-cell-depleted T cells, or PBMCs supplied cDNA or gDNA.

Per germline, CDR1 SGHRS and CDR2 YFSETQ. V was pared by 4 bases and J by 5 bases, with 3 bases of the junction left unmatched. The CDR3 is 15 amino acids. Data came from immunoSEQ multiplex PCR; TCRdb stores just in-frame clones and leaves some out. The data show tens of thousands of clones, approximately 83% seen once. Input material: peripheral blood. This rearrangement joins TRBV5-1 to TRBJ2-5; 15 bases are shared with TRBD2. The TCR was taken from an elderly woman with COVID-19, enrolled during active disease. The CDR3 sequence: CASSPGTSGGETQYF. In nucleotides, the CDR3 is TGCGCCAGCAGCCCCGGGACTAGCGGGGGGGAGACCCAGTACTTC.